This paragraph covers one TCR beta chain sequence. This clone's antigen is unknown. No base-level quality is on record; no much larger clone is a single base apart. These data belong to a study of blood T cell repertoires in COVID-19 (dated by TCRdb to 2018 to 2021). With respect to the entire study: Collaborator samples came from the United States, Italy and Spain and covered acute and convalescent phases of COVID-19. The prospective study material was composed of cDNA or gDNA derived from T cells, B-cell-depleted T cells, or PBMCs. Subjects who had been exposed to COVID-19, were actively infected with it, or had recovered from it provided the deeply sampled blood TCRbeta repertoires that made up the dataset. A freely available public database, intended as a resource for researchers studying the immune response to SARS-CoV-2, is where the repertoires were released. The samples were drawn from two sources: the first 160 participants of the ongoing ImmuneRACE study, and over 950 subjects contributed by 6 global collaborators. Sample metadata almost always included a de-identified subject ID, COVID-19 status, age in years and sex. Where HLA class I and class II types were available, the types were taken from metadata supplied by the sample provider, not from assay-based typing. The study at large found these results: The quantity of clinical and demographic metadata differed by source and by participant and was supplied without curation.

In Seattle, one collaborating source enrolled patients while the infection was active and tracked those patients longitudinally over the course of disease. The collaborating institutions used their own protocols to collect whole blood in K2EDTA tubes. For TCRbeta analysis, collaborators shipped samples in one of three forms: frozen whole blood, isolated PBMCs, or DNA extracted from either of those sample types. The immunoSEQ Assay, a bias-controlled multiplex PCR, was used to amplify TCRbeta CDR3 regions from genomic DNA. Concerning the study's data processing: Nucleated cell counts per sample were estimated from amplification of reference gene primers within the assay. Sequence reads were collapsed and filtered to measure the absolute abundance of every unique TCRbeta CDR3 rearrangement. For each sample, productive Simpson clonality was calculated as the square root of Simpson's diversity index over productive rearrangements. TCRdb stores this immuneACCESS table with in-frame sequences only. Part of the clones is absent; in the studies checked, under half of the shortfall reflects unresolved V genes, and no reason is known for the rest. D and trimming come from the DNA, and the V and J calls and clone size come from that table. Here the sample has about 250,000 clones; nearly 95% occur a single time. The ten largest clones capture roughly 0.79% of the sample.

The germline V gene encodes CDR1 MDHEN and CDR2 SYDVKM. Compared with germline, V lacks 2 bases and J lacks 2 bases; bases without a gene match: 4. The CDR3 has 15 amino acids, counting the end cysteine and phenylalanine. Only the CDR3 DNA stays, 45 bases, in frame from base 1. Sequencing input: peripheral blood. This receptor chain uses TRBV28 and TRBJ2-3, with 7 middle bases fitting TRBD1. The receptor was derived from a man between 25 and 39 years old with COVID-19, enrolled during active disease. The nucleotide sequence reads TGTGCCAGCAGTTTAATCGGGACAGACACAGATACGCAGTATTTT. Its product reads: CASSLIGTDTDTQYF.